One sample yielded the 22 T cell receptor beta chains listed below, sequenced in a study of control samples from healthy donors and cancer patients (dated by TCRdb to 2018 to 2021). The method was the immunoSEQ multiplex PCR assay. TCRdb obtained this table from immuneACCESS and retained in-frame rearrangements with V and J assigned. These tables miss some clones; where compared with another copy, unresolved V genes account for less than half of the shortfall, and the remainder is unexplained. This sample's clone table shows around 190,000 clones. Roughly 2% of the sample is held by the ten biggest clonotypes. Sequencing was done on a sample of blood. The receptor source for this set is a woman in her 30s in good health.

V usage is TRBV27 and J usage is TRBJ2-7; perhaps TRBD1 as D (5 bases). CDR3 length: 15 residues. Germline V gene data show CDR1 as MNHEY and CDR2 as SMNVEV (reference sequence). The V end was cut by 5 bases, the J end by 6 bases, with 20 bases between. CDR3 residues: CASSREDSLGPEQYF. CDR3 nucleotides: TGTGCCAGCAGTCGAGAAGACTCCTTGGGGCCCGAGCAGTACTTC.

The chain has TRBV24-1 and TRBJ2-3; possibly TRBD1 or TRBD2 for D (7 bases each). Per germline, CDR1 KGHDR and CDR2 SFDVKD. Trimming stripped 9 bases from V and 3 bases from J, with 9 bases between. The CDR3 is made up of 12 amino acids. CDR3 DNA: TGTGCCACCCAGGGGGGGACAGATACGCAGTATTTT. As protein: CATQGGTDTQYF.

This chain uses TRBV7-9 with TRBJ1-6, with 7 positions matching TRBD1. Trimming removed 6 bases from V and 10 bases from J; junction bases left unmatched: 9. Germline loops: CDR1 SEHNR, CDR2 FQNEAQ (reference sequence). The CDR3 spans 14 residues. As DNA, the CDR3 is TGTGCCAGCAGTCTTACAGGGGTACGCTCACCCCTCCACTTT. Translated, it gives CASSLTGVRSPLHF.

Remarks on this clone: Additional DNA sequences in this sample encode the identical CDR3. J is TRBJ1-1 and V is TRBV28, with D perhaps TRBD1 (5 bases). The CDR3 extends over 14 amino acids. Deletions cut 3 bases from V and 1 base from J, with 9 bases between. Per germline, CDR1 MDHEN and CDR2 SYDVKM. CDR3 sequence reads: CASSLGGPNTEAFF. As DNA, the CDR3 is TGTGCCAGCAGTTTGGGGGGACCGAACACTGAAGCTTTCTTT. The full variable domain, rest sourced from reference TRBV28 and TRBJ1-1, is DVKVTQSSRYLVKRTGEKVFLECVQDMDHENMFWYRQDPGLGLRLIYFSYDVKMKEKGDIPEGYSVSREKKERFSLILESASTNQTSMYLCASSLGGPNTEAFFGQGTRLTVV.

The V call is TRBV28, the J call TRBJ1-6; D not certain. V was clipped by 5 bases and J by 0 bases, with 14 bases between them. The CDR3 loop spans 17 amino acids. Germline lookup yields CDR1 MDHEN and CDR2 SYDVKM. The CDR3 nucleotides are TGTGCCAGCAGTAGGTCAGGCTATTACTCCTATAATTCACCCCTCCACTTT. It translates to CASSRSGYYSYNSPLHF.

This chain joins TRBV6-1 and TRBJ2-3, with 11 bases aligning to TRBD2. From germline, CDR1 is MNHNS and CDR2 SASEGT. Trimming at V came to 3 bases and at J to 1 base, leaving 6 bases not matched to a gene. This CDR3 spans 17 amino acids. The CDR3 is CASSEALLAGGTDTQYF. In nucleotides, the CDR3 is TGTGCCAGCAGTGAGGCCCTACTAGCGGGGGGCACAGATACGCAGTATTTT.

The chain couples TRBV5-1 to TRBJ1-1; D is ambiguous. V lost 1 base, J lost 7 bases, and 17 bases lay in between. CDR3 length equals 15 residues. Germline CDR1 reads SGHRS; CDR2 reads YFSETQ. The chain's CDR3 is CASSLSPLGVGEAFF. DNA for the CDR3: TGCGCCAGCAGCTTGAGTCCTTTGGGCGTCGGTGAAGCTTTCTTT.

The genes are TRBV5-6 and TRBJ1-1; D unclear. Germline CDR1 is SGHDT and CDR2 is YYEEEE. The CDR3 runs 15 residues. Between the trimmed V and J ends, which lost 3 bases and 1 base, there was a span of 13 bases. The CDR3 reads CASSSMTLPNTEAFF. DNA of the CDR3: TGTGCCAGCAGCTCAATGACACTACCGAACACTGAAGCTTTCTTT.

The gene calls are TRBV20-1 and TRBJ1-6; D ambiguous. The CDR3 is made up of 13 amino acids. Germline loops: CDR1 DFQATT, CDR2 SNEGSKA (reference sequence). The V end was cut by 3 bases, the J end by 4 bases, with 7 bases between. The CDR3 spells CSASTDYNSPLHF. In nucleotides, the CDR3 is TGCAGTGCTAGTACGGATTATAATTCACCCCTCCACTTT.

This sequence joins TRBV5-1 and TRBJ1-4; 7 nucleotides align to TRBD1. This CDR3 is built from 14 residues. The V segment lost 4 bases and the J segment 8 bases; nucleotides outside the gene matches: 8. Germline loops: CDR1 SGHRS, CDR2 YFSETQ. This chain's CDR3 is CASSPGSGGEKLFF. The CDR3 DNA reads TGCGCCAGCAGCCCAGGGTCAGGGGGGGAAAAACTGTTTTTT.

J is TRBJ2-7 and V is TRBV9; 7 bases are shared with TRBD2. In germline, CDR1 is SGDLS, CDR2 YYNGEE. CDR3 length: 13 amino acids. With V trimmed by 0 bases and J by 6 bases, 3 bases remained unmatched. DNA of the CDR3: TGTGCCAGCAGCGTAGGACTAGCCGGCGAGCAGTACTTC. Translating it yields CASSVGLAGEQYF.

The V gene is TRBV6-4, the J gene TRBJ2-3; tentatively, D is TRBD1 or TRBD2 (6 bases each). In germline, CDR1 is MRHNA, CDR2 SNTAGT. The CDR3 covers 14 residues. V was pared by 2 bases and J by 4 bases, with 10 bases between. The CDR3 DNA sequence: TGTGCCAGCAGTGACGTCGGGGGCCCAGATACGCAGTATTTT. Its protein product is CASSDVGGPDTQYF.

This chain joins TRBV18 and TRBJ1-2, with D possibly TRBD1 on 6 matching bases. Germline V gives CDR1 KGHSH, CDR2 LQKENI. V dropped 3 bases and J dropped 5 bases, with 16 bases sitting between them. The CDR3 totals 15 residues. The CDR3 reads CASSPTRQDLYGYTF. CDR3 DNA sequence: TGTGCCAGCTCACCGACCCGACAGGACCTATATGGCTACACCTTC.

This chain joins TRBV24-1 and TRBJ1-5; 10 bases match TRBD1. This CDR3 is built from 15 residues. V lost 6 bases and J lost 7; bases outside the gene matches: 8. The germline CDR1 and CDR2 sequences are KGHDR and SFDVKD. As DNA, the CDR3 is TGTGCCACCAGTCCCGGGACAGGGGTCAAGCAGCCCCAGCATTTT. This sequence encodes CATSPGTGVKQPQHF.

The chain has TRBV19 and TRBJ2-1; 8 bases are shared with TRBD2. From germline, CDR1 is LNHDA and CDR2 SQIVND (reference sequence). Trimming took 7 bases from V and 7 from J; bases not matched to a gene: 9. This CDR3 has 14 amino acids. The CDR3 DNA follows: TGTGCCAGTAATAGCGGGGCTTTTATGAATGAGCAGTTCTTC. Protein sequence: CASNSGAFMNEQFF. The whole variable domain, remainder taken from reference TRBV19 and TRBJ2-1, is DGGITQSPKYLFRKEGQNVTLSCEQNLNHDAMYWYRQDPGQGLRLIYYSQIVNDFQKGDIAEGYSVSREKKESFPLTVTSAQKNPTAFYLCASNSGAFMNEQFFGPGTRLTVL.

The chain couples TRBV6-5 to TRBJ2-5; D assignment may be TRBD1 or TRBD2 (5 bases each). The CDR3 contains 14 residues. Per the germline V gene, CDR1 is MNHEY and CDR2 is SVGAGI. Trimming left V 7 bases short and J 2 bases short, with 14 bases between. CDR3 in amino acids: CASTQVRGQETQYF. The CDR3, as DNA: TGTGCCAGCACCCAGGTGAGGGGACAAGAGACCCAGTACTTC.

The chain joins TRBV30 to TRBJ1-1; TRBD1 is a possible D gene (6 bases). The V and J ends lost 3 bases and 6 bases respectively, with 11 bases between them. CDR1 is GTSNPN and CDR2 is SVGIG in the germline V gene (reference sequence). The CDR3 runs 12 residues. CDR3 in amino acids: CAWRDRTAEAFF. CDR3 bases: TGTGCCTGGAGGGACAGAACAGCTGAAGCTTTCTTT. Full variable domain (missing parts from reference TRBV30 and TRBJ1-1): SQTIHQWPATLVQPVGSPLSLECTVEGTSNPNLYWYRQAAGRGLQLLFYSVGIGQISSEVPQNLSASRPQDRQFILSSKKLLLSDSGFYLCAWRDRTAEAFFGQGTRLTVV.

V gene TRBV27 combines with J gene TRBJ2-7; D gene uncertain. CDR1 MNHEY and CDR2 SMNVEV come from the germline V gene (reference sequence). Trimming took off 6 bases at V and 3 bases at J, with 21 bases between the two ends. CDR3 length equals 16 residues. This CDR3 is CASSRSGVFSGYEQYF. The CDR3 nucleotides read TGTGCCAGCAGCCGCTCCGGAGTGTTTTCGGGCTACGAGCAGTACTTC.

The gene calls are TRBV4-1 and TRBJ1-4; possibly TRBD1 for D (5 bases). The V gene lost 6 bases and the J gene lost 5 bases, with 13 bases spanning the gap. Germline CDR1 reads MGHRA; CDR2 reads YSYEKL. This CDR3 is built from 14 residues. CDR3 sequence (DNA): TGCGCCAGCAGGTACCAGGGTGGGAATGAAAAACTGTTTTTT. Translating gives CASRYQGGNEKLFF.

This sequence joins TRBV28 and TRBJ2-7; maybe TRBD2 (6 bases). V gave up 4 bases and J gave up 2 bases, with 9 bases separating them. This CDR3 has 13 amino acids. The germline gives CDR1 MDHEN, CDR2 SYDVKM. This CDR3 is CASSSGVAYEQYF. In DNA, the CDR3 is TGTGCCAGCAGTTCGGGGGTAGCCTACGAGCAGTACTTC.

The V and J genes are TRBV6-1 and TRBJ2-7; TRBD2 matches 7 bases. CDR3 length: 15 amino acids. J lost 2 bases, V lost 1 base, and 5 bases had no gene match. Germline CDR1 and CDR2: MNHNS and SASEGT. The CDR3 spells CASSEESSGPYEQYF. The CDR3, as DNA: TGTGCCAGCAGTGAAGAGTCTAGCGGACCCTACGAGCAGTACTTC.

The V and J genes are TRBV19 and TRBJ1-6; D gene unclear. The germline V gene has CDR1 LNHDA and CDR2 SQIVND (reference sequence). The CDR3 has 14 residues. Between the trimmed V and J ends, which lost 5 bases and 7 bases, there was a span of 12 bases. CDR3 in DNA: TGTGCCAGTAGTCCCGACGTATACAATTCACCCCTCCACTTT. Its protein product is CASSPDVYNSPLHF.